This TCR beta chain was observed in a study of T cells in Graves' hyperthyroidism and ophthalmopathy. As for the study in general: Peripheral blood was collected at initial diagnosis, before any treatment.

Germline CDR1 reads SGHAT; CDR2 reads FQNNGV. The J segment lost 2 bases and the V segment lost 5 bases, leaving 5 bases of the junction unmatched. The CDR3 sequence is 15 residues long. The TCR beta CDR3 regions underwent amplification using RNA transcripts as the source. RT-PCR in the first round (using the HTBI primer set) targeted the TCR CDR3. TCRdb independently ran MiXCR on the multiplex PCR reads; one entry per CDR3 protein. Of some 460,000 distinct CDR3 sequences listed, around 16% are singletons. This clonotype appeared a few times. Its matching antigen is unknown. General study points: For ophthalmopathy, model prediction preceded onset by a median about 6 months.

The chain is built from TRBV11-2 and TRBJ2-7, with 11 bases fitting TRBD2. This receptor was identified in a woman aged 18-35 years with Graves' hyperthyroidism. The sequenced material came from blood. CDR3 DNA sequence: TGTGCCAGCAGCCCAATAGCGGGGGGGGCCTACGAGCAGTACTTC. Amino acids: CASSPIAGGAYEQYF.